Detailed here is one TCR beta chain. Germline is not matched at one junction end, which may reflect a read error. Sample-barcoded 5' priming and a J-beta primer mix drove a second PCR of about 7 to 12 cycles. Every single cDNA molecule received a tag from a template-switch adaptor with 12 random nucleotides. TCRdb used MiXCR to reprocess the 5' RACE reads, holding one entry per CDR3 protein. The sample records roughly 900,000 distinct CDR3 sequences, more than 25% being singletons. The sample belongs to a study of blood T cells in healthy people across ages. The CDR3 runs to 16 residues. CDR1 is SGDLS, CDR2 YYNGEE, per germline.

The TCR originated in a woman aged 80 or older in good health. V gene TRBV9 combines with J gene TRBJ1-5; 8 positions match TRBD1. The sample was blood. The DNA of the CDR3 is TGTGCCAGCAGCGTGACAGGGGACGGGAGCAATCAGCCCCGGCATTTT. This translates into CASSVTGDGSNQPRHF.